Listed below are T cell receptor beta chains from one sample, sequenced in a study of post-analysis software for immune sequencing data. TCRdb passed the PCR reads through MiXCR, listing each CDR3 protein once. The table has about 180,000 distinct CDR3 sequences, approximately 30% seen once. Input material: blood. These receptors were taken from a girl between 10 and 17 years old with multiple sclerosis. Each CDR3 is given with its conserved first and last residue. D genes are given only for firm matches. Clone size, where shown, is once, few, many, or a class for clones that have expanded.

J gene,V gene,D gene,clone size,CDR3 protein,CDR3 DNA
TRBJ1-4,TRBV7-2,NA,few,CASSLDMVVVEEKLFF,TGTGCCAGCAGCCTGGACATGGTCGTAGTAGAGGAAAAACTGTTTTTT
TRBJ2-7,TRBV29-1,NA,many,CSVDSSTEQYF,TGCAGCGTTGATTCCAGTACCGAGCAGTACTTC
TRBJ2-1,TRBV19,TRBD2,NA,CASSPEATLAGGPYNNEQFF,TGTGCCAGTAGTCCCGAGGCCACACTAGCGGGAGGGCCTTATAACAATGAGCAGTTCTTC
TRBJ2-4,TRBV3-1,NA,many,CASSRDVVAKNIQYF,TGTGCCAGCAGCCGAGACGTTGTAGCCAAAAACATTCAGTACTTC
TRBJ1-2,TRBV20-1,NA,NA,CSAGEGYGYTF,TGCAGTGCTGGGGAAGGATATGGCTACACCTTC
TRBJ2-3,TRBV7-9,TRBD1,few,CASMPDGTEDTDTQYF,TGTGCCAGCATGCCCGATGGGACAGAAGACACAGATACGCAGTATTTT
TRBJ1-1,TRBV6-4,NA,NA,CASSDSRGRRSNTEAFF,TGTGCCAGCAGTGACTCGAGGGGCAGAAGGTCGAACACTGAAGCTTTCTTT
TRBJ2-1,TRBV7-2,NA,many,CASSASGTAYNEQFF,TGTGCCAGCAGCGCGAGCGGGACAGCCTACAATGAGCAGTTCTTC
TRBJ1-2,TRBV7-9,NA,NA,CASSLALIGYTF,TGTGCCAGCAGCTTAGCGCTGATTGGCTACACCTTC
TRBJ2-3,TRBV6-2/TRBV6-3,NA,NA,CASSYHQPKDTQYF,TGTGCCAGCAGTTACCACCAGCCGAAAGATACGCAGTATTTT
TRBJ1-6,TRBV5-1,TRBD1,NA,CASSLGDRGYSPLHF,TGCGCCAGCAGCTTAGGGGACAGGGGTTACTCACCCCTCCACTTT
TRBJ1-1,TRBV5-1,NA,NA,CASSLAPGANTEAFF,TGCGCCAGCAGCTTGGCCCCGGGGGCGAACACTGAAGCTTTCTTT
TRBJ1-5,TRBV12-3/TRBV12-4,NA,many,CASSLEGANQPQHF,TGTGCCAGCAGTTTAGAAGGGGCCAATCAGCCCCAGCATTTT
TRBJ2-1,TRBV19,TRBD2,NA,CASKTSGSYNEQFF,TGTGCCAGTAAGACTAGCGGTTCCTACAATGAGCAGTTCTTC
TRBJ2-1,TRBV3-1,TRBD2,few,CASSRGLVLFF,TGTGCCAGCAGCCGCGGACTAGTCCTGTTCTTC
TRBJ2-5,TRBV7-7,TRBD1,many,CASSLGDRVQETQYF,TGTGCTAGCAGCTTAGGGGACAGAGTGCAAGAGACCCAGTACTTC
TRBJ1-2,TRBV9,TRBD1,many,CASSTGGRYGYTF,TGTGCCAGCAGCACAGGGGGCCGCTATGGCTACACCTTC
TRBJ2-7,TRBV28,NA,many,CASSLRAAPEQYF,TGTGCCAGCAGCCTCCGGGCCGCACCCGAGCAGTACTTC
TRBJ1-2,TRBV20-1,NA,many,CSAFSGTASYGYTF,TGCAGTGCTTTTTCCGGGACCGCAAGCTATGGCTACACCTTC
TRBJ1-2,TRBV12-3/TRBV12-4,NA,NA,CAGSSEGGIEANGYTF,TGTGCCGGCAGTTCCGAGGGGGGGATAGAGGCTAATGGCTACACCTTC
TRBJ2-1,TRBV7-3,TRBD1,NA,CASSLHGKGAWEQFF,TGTGCCAGCAGCTTACACGGGAAGGGGGCTTGGGAGCAGTTCTTC
TRBJ1-2,TRBV5-1,NA,many,CASSLDSYQGGYTF,TGCGCCAGCAGCTTGGACAGCTACCAAGGGGGCTACACCTTC
TRBJ2-5,TRBV25-1,TRBD1,many,CASSSDRVQETQYF,TGTGCCAGCAGTTCTGACAGGGTTCAAGAGACCCAGTACTTC
TRBJ1-5,TRBV6-5,NA,NA,CASSRGAGSRQPQHF,TGTGCCAGCAGTCGAGGAGCTGGTTCCAGACAGCCCCAGCATTTT
TRBJ1-1,TRBV30,NA,NA,CAWRVNTEAFF,TGTGCCTGGCGGGTGAACACTGAAGCTTTCTTT
TRBJ1-1,TRBV7-2,NA,NA,CASSSNAFMAEAFF,TGTGCCAGCAGTTCTAACGCCTTTATGGCTGAAGCTTTCTTT
TRBJ1-2,TRBV28,NA,NA,CASSLPQNFYGYTF,TGTGCCAGCAGTTTACCACAGAACTTCTATGGCTACACCTTC
TRBJ2-7,TRBV7-8,TRBD2,few,CASSGQSSGDSYEQYF,TGTGCCAGCAGCGGTCAAAGTAGCGGGGATTCCTACGAGCAGTACTTC
TRBJ1-2,TRBV30,NA,NA,CATKDGVLSYDYTF,TGTGCCACAAAGGACGGGGTTCTGAGCTATGACTACACCTTC
TRBJ1-1,TRBV7-3,NA,NA,CASSRLGPNTEAFF,TGTGCCAGCAGCCGTCTCGGCCCCAACACTGAAGCTTTCTTT
TRBJ2-7,TRBV19,TRBD2,NA,CACSILAGGPEQYF,TGTGCCTGTAGTATACTCGCGGGAGGACCCGAGCAGTACTTC
TRBJ1-4,TRBV5-1,TRBD1,few,CASSQSHQGGAEKLFF,TGCGCCAGCAGCCAATCCCATCAGGGGGGTGCTGAAAAACTGTTTTTT
TRBJ1-1,TRBV5-6,NA,NA,CASTFGGMNTEAFF,TGTGCCAGCACTTTCGGGGGGATGAACACTGAAGCTTTCTTT
TRBJ1-1,TRBV7-9,TRBD1,NA,CASYDRGNTEAFF,TGTGCCAGCTACGACAGGGGGAACACTGAAGCTTTCTTT
TRBJ2-7,TRBV7-9,TRBD2,NA,CASSPGGLAFFNEQYF,TGTGCCAGCAGCCCCGGGGGACTAGCGTTTTTCAATGAGCAGTACTTC
TRBJ2-1,TRBV2,TRBD2,few,CASSVGGGANEQFF,TGTGCCAGCAGTGTTGGGGGGGGAGCCAATGAGCAGTTCTTC
TRBJ2-2,TRBV10-3,NA,NA,CAISESAPTTGELFF,TGTGCCATCAGTGAGTCGGCCCCTACCACCGGGGAGCTGTTTTTT
TRBJ2-5,TRBV6-5,NA,NA,CASSYSIRADDNEQYF,TGTGCCAGCAGTTACTCGATAAGAGCAGATGACAATGAGCAGTACTTC
TRBJ2-3,TRBV10-3,TRBD2,many,CAISESLAGGLLGDTQYF,TGTGCCATCAGTGAGTCTCTGGCGGGAGGCCTCCTGGGGGATACGCAGTATTTT
TRBJ1-1,TRBV6-1,NA,NA,CASSDSEAFF,TGTGCCAGCAGCGACAGTGAAGCTTTCTTT
TRBJ2-1,TRBV6-5,NA,NA,CASSYSPGFNDNEQFF,TGTGCCAGCAGTTACTCGCCGGGCTTTAATGACAATGAGCAGTTCTTC
TRBJ2-7,TRBV28,NA,many,CASVTAGAGGDEQYF,TGTGCCAGCGTAACTGCGGGGGCAGGGGGCGACGAGCAGTACTTC
TRBJ1-5,TRBV7-2,NA,NA,CASSLVGDRCQPQHF,TGTGCCAGCAGCTTAGTAGGGGACCGGTGTCAGCCCCAGCATTTT
TRBJ2-1,TRBV5-1,NA,NA,CASSLEGPGYNEQFF,TGCGCCAGCAGCTTGGAGGGACCTGGATACAATGAGCAGTTCTTC
TRBJ1-2,TRBV7-9,NA,NA,CASSLGTGPINYGYTF,TGTGCCAGCAGCTTAGGAACAGGGCCTATTAACTATGGCTACACCTTC
TRBJ1-5,TRBV12-3/TRBV12-4,NA,NA,CASKLEAQRPQHF,TGTGCCAGTAAGTTGGAGGCACAGCGGCCCCAGCATTTT
TRBJ1-1,TRBV6-1,NA,once,CASRKTERAFF,TGTGCCAGCAGGAAGACCGAGCGGGCTTTCTTT
TRBJ2-1,TRBV12-3/TRBV12-4,TRBD2,few,CASTPGTSDEQFF,TGTGCCAGCACCCCTGGGACTAGCGATGAGCAGTTCTTC
TRBJ1-1,TRBV12-3/TRBV12-4,NA,NA,CASSFKGGTEAFF,TGTGCCAGCAGTTTTAAAGGGGGCACTGAAGCTTTCTTT
TRBJ2-3,TRBV15,NA,many,CATSSGSSRTDTQYF,TGTGCCACCTCTTCTGGTAGTTCCCGCACAGATACGCAGTATTTT
TRBJ2-1,TRBV30,NA,NA,CAWSRGASYNEQFF,TGTGCCTGGAGCCGCGGAGCGTCCTACAATGAGCAGTTCTTC
TRBJ1-2,TRBV13,NA,NA,CASSRLISMFGYTF,TGTGCCAGCAGCCGATTGATTAGTATGTTTGGCTACACCTTC